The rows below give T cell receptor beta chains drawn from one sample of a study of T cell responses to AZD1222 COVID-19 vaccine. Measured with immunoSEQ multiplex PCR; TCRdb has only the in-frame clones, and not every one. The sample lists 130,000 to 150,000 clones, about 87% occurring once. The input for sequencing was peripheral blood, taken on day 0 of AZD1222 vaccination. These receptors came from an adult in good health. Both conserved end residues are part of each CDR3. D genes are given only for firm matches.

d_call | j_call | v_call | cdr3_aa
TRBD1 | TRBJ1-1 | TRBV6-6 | CASIPRGGTANTEAFF
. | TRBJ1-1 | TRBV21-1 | CASHWDRRAFF
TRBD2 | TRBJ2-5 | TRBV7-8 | CASSSQTSGGHKETQYF
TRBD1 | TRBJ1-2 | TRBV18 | CASSPSFDRVNGYTF
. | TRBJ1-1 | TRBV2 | CASRDSGVNTEAFF
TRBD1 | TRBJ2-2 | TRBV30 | CAWTQTGQKKRELFF
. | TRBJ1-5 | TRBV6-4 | CASRSGGQHTFFSNQPQHF
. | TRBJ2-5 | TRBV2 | CASRGGTFAQETQYF
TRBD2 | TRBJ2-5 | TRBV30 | CAWSPQLAGGGTQYF
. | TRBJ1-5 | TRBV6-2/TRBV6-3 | CASSYISRAEDQPQHF
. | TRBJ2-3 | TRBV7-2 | CASSPPANTDTQYF
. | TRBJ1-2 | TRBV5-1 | CASQVGGSYGYTF
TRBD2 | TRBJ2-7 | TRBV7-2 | CASSLEGGGFYEQYF
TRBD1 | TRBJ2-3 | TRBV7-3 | CASSPGQGWSRGTQYF
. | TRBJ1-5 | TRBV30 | CAWSVNNQPQHF
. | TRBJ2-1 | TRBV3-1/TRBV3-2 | CASSRGRDRQFF
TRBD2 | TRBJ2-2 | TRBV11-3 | CASSPPSGDTGELFF
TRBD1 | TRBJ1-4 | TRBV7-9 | CASASPGTGGEKLFF
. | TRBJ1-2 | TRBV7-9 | CASSLARDGYTF
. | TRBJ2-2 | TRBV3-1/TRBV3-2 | CASSLSVTGELFF
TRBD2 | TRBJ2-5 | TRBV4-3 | CASSPQAGTSQTQYF
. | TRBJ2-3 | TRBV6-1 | CASSEASSWMQPGTDTQYF
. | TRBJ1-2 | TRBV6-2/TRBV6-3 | CASSWGTGYTF
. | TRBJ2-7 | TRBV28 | CATESQGNYEQYF
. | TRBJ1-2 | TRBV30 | CAWSVSDGYGYTF
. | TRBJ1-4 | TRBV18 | CASSEQLTEKLFF
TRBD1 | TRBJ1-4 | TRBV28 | CASSSTGGGEKLFF
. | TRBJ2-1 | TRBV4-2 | CASSQDSRGAKPNEQFF
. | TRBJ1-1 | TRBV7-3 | CASSQTENTEAFF
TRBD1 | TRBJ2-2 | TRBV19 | CASNRDRNTGELFF
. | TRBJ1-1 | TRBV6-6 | CASRAAGKPEAFF
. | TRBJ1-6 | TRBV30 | CAWSPTGTAGSPLHF
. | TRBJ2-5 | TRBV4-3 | CASSPRTNGETQYF
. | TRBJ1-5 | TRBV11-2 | CASSLAGGAISNQPQHF
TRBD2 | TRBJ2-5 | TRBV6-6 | CASRLAGGIQETQYF
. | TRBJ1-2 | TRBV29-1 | CSVVGRRAEYGYTF
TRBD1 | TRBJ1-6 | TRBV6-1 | CASSEARQGGSPLHF
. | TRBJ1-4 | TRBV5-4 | CASSLDSSRGEKLFF
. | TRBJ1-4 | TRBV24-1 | CATSGGPDEKLFF
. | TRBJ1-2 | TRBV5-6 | CASSPYQYGYTF
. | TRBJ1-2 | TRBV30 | CAWSTNWRGYTF
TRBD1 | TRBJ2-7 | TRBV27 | CASSPLGTDYEQYF
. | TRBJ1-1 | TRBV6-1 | CASSEVIRRAEAFF
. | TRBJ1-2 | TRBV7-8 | CASSLTGQGNYGYTF
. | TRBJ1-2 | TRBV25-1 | CASTPGDKNYGYTF
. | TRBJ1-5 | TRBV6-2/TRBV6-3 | CASSQGQTIQPQHF
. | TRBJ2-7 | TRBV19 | CASSLSFRQAYYEQYF
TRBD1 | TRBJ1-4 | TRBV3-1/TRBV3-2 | CASSPSGTGSEKLFF
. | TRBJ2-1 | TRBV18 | CASSPWQQGSEQFF
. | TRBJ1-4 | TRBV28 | CASSSGQNEKLFF
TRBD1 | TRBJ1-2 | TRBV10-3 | CATGQGVDYGYTF
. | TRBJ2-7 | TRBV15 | CATSREDWTDEQYF